These 7 T cell receptor beta chains were all obtained from the same sample, sequenced in a study of post-analysis software for immune sequencing data. These receptors are not linked to any known antigen. General study points: Elevated frequency relative to controls characterized several TRBV segments in patients, TRBV5-6, TRBV5-1 and TRBV20-1 among them.

Unique molecular identifiers were present in the TCR beta cDNA libraries. MiXCR, run by TCRdb on the PCR reads, gives a single entry per CDR3 protein. The sample lists fewer than 700,000 distinct CDR3 sequences, about 40% seen once, with 1.7% in the top ten. Sequenced sample: blood. These receptors all come from a girl under 18 with multiple sclerosis.

In this sample, this clonotype turned up a few times. The chain links TRBV6-5 to TRBJ1-2, with 9 bases that match TRBD1. Germline trimming cut 0 bases from V and 5 bases from J; bases unmatched to any gene: 4. The length of the CDR3 is 15 residues. In germline, CDR1 is MNHEY, CDR2 SVGAGI. This CDR3 is CASSYSGQGGYGYTF. Here the CDR3 DNA reads TGTGCCAGCAGTTACTCGGGACAGGGAGGGTATGGCTACACCTTC.

This clonotype has more than one count but fewer than ten. The V gene is TRBV7-2, the J gene TRBJ2-1, with unresolved D. Trimming stripped 8 bases from V and 1 base from J, with 15 bases between. The length of the CDR3 is 15 residues. Germline CDR1 and CDR2: SGHTA and FQGNSA. The CDR3 protein is CASSMGYTSYNEQFF. CDR3 DNA: TGTGCCAGCTCTATGGGCTATACGTCCTACAATGAGCAGTTCTTC.

The CDR3 region has the DNA TGTGCCAGCAGAAGACGCCGGGGACTAGCGGGGGGTATACAAGAGACCCAGTACTTC. Translation: CASRRRRGLAGGIQETQYF. V usage is TRBV6-1 and J usage is TRBJ2-5; 15 nucleotides align to TRBD2. The CDR3 loop spans 19 amino acids. V trimming: 6 bases; J trimming: 2 bases; junction bases outside the gene matches: 13. Germline V CDR1 and CDR2: MNHNS, SASEGT.

There are a few counts of this clonotype. This chain links TRBV12-3 or TRBV12-4 with TRBJ2-1; D call uncertain. The CDR3 loop spans 12 amino acids. Trimming took 7 bases from V and 7 from J, leaving 11 bases between them. CDR3 sequence reads: CASTLDGNEQFF. CDR3 DNA sequence: TGTGCCAGCACCTTGGACGGGAATGAGCAGTTCTTC.

The gene calls are TRBV20-1 and TRBJ2-4, with 7 bases that match TRBD2. The trim removed 6 bases at V and 8 bases at J, leaving 13 bases unmatched. The CDR3 is made up of 14 amino acids. Germline assignment: CDR1 DFQATT and CDR2 SNEGSKA (reference sequence). The CDR3 loop reads CSAGDPFGGDIQYF. The CDR3 DNA reads as TGCAGTGCCGGAGACCCTTTTGGGGGGGACATTCAGTACTTC.

This clonotype has only a few counts. The chain employs TRBV2 and TRBJ2-3, with 14 positions matching TRBD2. The CDR3 contains 17 residues. The germline CDR1 and CDR2 sequences are SNHLY and FYNNEI. Losses at the gene ends were 6 bases for V and 8 bases for J; bases not matched to a gene: 13. Here the CDR3 reads CASSERTSGGPAGTQYF. In DNA, the CDR3 is TGTGCCAGCAGCGAGAGGACTAGCGGGGGGCCAGCGGGTACGCAGTATTTT.

V gene TRBV9 combines with J gene TRBJ2-5; 8 bases are a match to TRBD2. J lost 7 bases, V lost 3 bases, and 17 bases had no gene match. CDR1 SGDLS and CDR2 YYNGEE come from the germline V gene. This CDR3 comprises 17 residues. This CDR3 reads CASSDGGAGDAHGTQYF. The CDR3 DNA is TGTGCCAGCAGCGACGGGGGAGCGGGGGACGCTCACGGGACCCAGTACTTC.